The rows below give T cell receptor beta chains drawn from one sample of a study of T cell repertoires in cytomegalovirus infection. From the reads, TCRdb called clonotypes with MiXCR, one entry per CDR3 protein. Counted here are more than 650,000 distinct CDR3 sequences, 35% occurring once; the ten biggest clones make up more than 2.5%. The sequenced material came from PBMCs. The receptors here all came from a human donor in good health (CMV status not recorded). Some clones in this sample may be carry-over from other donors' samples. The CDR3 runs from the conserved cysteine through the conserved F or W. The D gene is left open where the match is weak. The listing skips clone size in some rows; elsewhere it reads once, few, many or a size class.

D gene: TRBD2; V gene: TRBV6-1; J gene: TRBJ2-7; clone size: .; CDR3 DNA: TGTGCCAGCAGTGAAGGGCTAGCGGGAGTCTCCTACGAGCAGTACTTC; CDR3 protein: CASSEGLAGVSYEQYF
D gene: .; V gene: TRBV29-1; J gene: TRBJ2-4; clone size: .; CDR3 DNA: TGCAGCGTTGAAGGTCTAGCGAGCAAAAACATTCAGTACTTC; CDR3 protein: CSVEGLASKNIQYF
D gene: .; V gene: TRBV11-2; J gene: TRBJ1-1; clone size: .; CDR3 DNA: TGTGCCAGCAGCTTTGGGGGGTTCTTAACTGAAGCTTTCTTT; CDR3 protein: CASSFGGFLTEAFF
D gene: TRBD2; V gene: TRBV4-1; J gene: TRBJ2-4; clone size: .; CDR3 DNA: TGTGCCAGCAGCCAGGGACTAGCGGGGGGGGTAGCCAAAAACATTCAGTACTTC; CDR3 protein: CASSQGLAGGVAKNIQYF
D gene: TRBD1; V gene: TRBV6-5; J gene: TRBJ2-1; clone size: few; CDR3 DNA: TGTGCCAGCAGCTCAACAGGGGGCGCGCAGTTCTTC; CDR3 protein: CASSSTGGAQFF
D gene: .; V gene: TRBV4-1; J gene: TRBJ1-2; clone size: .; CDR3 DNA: TGCGCCAGCAGCCAACGAGGCAGGAGGGATGGCTACACCTTC; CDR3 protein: CASSQRGRRDGYTF
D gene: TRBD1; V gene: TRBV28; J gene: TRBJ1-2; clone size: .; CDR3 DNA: TGTGCCAGTAACGAACAGGGGGCGGGTGGGGTAGTGTTCTATGGCTACACCTTC; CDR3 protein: CASNEQGAGGVVFYGYTF
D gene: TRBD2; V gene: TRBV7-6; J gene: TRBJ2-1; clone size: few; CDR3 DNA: TGTGCCAGCAGCTTAGCGTGGCCTAGCGGCCACAATGAGCAGTTCTTC; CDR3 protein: CASSLAWPSGHNEQFF
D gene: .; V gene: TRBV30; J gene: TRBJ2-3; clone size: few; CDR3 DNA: TGTGCCTGGAGTGTTGGGGGCCTCACAGATACGCAGTATTTT; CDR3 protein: CAWSVGGLTDTQYF
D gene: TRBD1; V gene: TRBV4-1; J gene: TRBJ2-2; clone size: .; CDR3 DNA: TGCGCCAGCAGCCAAGAATTGGGCAGGGGGCGGACCGGGGAGCTGTTTTTT; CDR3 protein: CASSQELGRGRTGELFF
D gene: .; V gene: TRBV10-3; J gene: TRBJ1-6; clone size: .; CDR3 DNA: TGTGCCATCAGTGACTTGGAGGCCTCGGATAATTCACCCCTCCACTTT; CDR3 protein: CAISDLEASDNSPLHF
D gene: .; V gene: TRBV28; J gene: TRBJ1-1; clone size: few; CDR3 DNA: TGTGCCAGCAATGCCCCAGGGCGTCGGACTGAAGCTTTCTTT; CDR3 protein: CASNAPGRRTEAFF
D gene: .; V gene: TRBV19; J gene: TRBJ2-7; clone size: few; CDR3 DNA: TGTGCCAGTAGTAAGTCCACAGCCTACGAGCAGTACTTC; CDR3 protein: CASSKSTAYEQYF
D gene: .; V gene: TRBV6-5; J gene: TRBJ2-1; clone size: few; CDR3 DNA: TGTGCCAGCAGTTACAACGGCTACAATGAGCAGTTCTTC; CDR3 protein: CASSYNGYNEQFF
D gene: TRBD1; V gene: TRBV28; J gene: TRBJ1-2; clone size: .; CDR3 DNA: TGTGCCAGCAGTTTAAGGCCCGAGAGACAGGGGGCCCTTGGCTACACCTTC; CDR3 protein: CASSLRPERQGALGYTF
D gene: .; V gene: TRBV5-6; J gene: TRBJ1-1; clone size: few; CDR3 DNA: TGTGCCAGCAGCTTTGGACGACAGAACATGAACACTGAAGCTTTCTTT; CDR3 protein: CASSFGRQNMNTEAFF
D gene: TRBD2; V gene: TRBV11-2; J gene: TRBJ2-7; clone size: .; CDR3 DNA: TGTGCCAGCAGGCTTAGACTAGCGGACTACGAGCAGTACTTC; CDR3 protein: CASRLRLADYEQYF
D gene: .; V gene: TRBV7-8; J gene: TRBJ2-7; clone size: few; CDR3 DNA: TGTGCCAGCAGCTTAGGGAGGGGCAGGGTAGAAGACGAGCAGTACTTC; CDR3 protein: CASSLGRGRVEDEQYF
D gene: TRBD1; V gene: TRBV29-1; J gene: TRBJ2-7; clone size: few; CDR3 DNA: TGCAGCGCGGTCCGGGACAGCAACTCCTACGAGCAGTACTTC; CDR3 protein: CSAVRDSNSYEQYF
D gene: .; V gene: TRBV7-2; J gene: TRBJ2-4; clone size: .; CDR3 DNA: TGTGCCAGCAGCACCGGGGGCATTCAGTACTTC; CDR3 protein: CASSTGGIQYF
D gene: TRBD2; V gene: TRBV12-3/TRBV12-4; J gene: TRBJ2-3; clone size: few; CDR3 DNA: TGTGCCAGCAGGAAAGCGGGGGCTAGCACAGATACGCAGTATTTT; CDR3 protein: CASRKAGASTDTQYF
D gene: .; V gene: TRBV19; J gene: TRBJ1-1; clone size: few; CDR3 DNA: TGTGCCACAACACGGGGCGGACGCACTGAAGCTTTCTTT; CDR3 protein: CATTRGGRTEAFF
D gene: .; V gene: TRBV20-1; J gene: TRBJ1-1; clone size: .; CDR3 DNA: TGCAGTGCTAGAGATAGGAGGCCGATGAACACTGAAGCTTTCTTT; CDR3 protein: CSARDRRPMNTEAFF
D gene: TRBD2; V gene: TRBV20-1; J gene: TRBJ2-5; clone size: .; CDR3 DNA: TGCAGTGCTCCTCCCCGGACTAGCGGGAGGGCCGCGCGTGAGACCCAGTACTTC; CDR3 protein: CSAPPRTSGRAARETQYF
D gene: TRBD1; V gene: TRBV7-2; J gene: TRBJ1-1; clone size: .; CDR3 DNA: TGTGCCAGCAGTTGGAAGGGGGCAGTGAACACTGAAGCTTTCTTT; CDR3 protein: CASSWKGAVNTEAFF
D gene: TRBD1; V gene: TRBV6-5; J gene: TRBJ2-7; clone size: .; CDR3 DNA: TGTGCCAGCAGTGGGACAGGGGCCCTCCCCTACGAGCAGTACTTC; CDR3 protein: CASSGTGALPYEQYF
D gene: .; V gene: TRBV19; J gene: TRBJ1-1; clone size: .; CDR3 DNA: TGTGCCAGTAGTATCACCCGACGGTTGAACACTGAAGCTTTCTTT; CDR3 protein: CASSITRRLNTEAFF
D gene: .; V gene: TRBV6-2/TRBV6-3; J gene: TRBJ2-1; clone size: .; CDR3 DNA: TGTGCCAGCAGTTTCGTTTATCCGCTACTTACCGAATCTTACTCCTACAATGAGCAGTTCTTC; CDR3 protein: CASSFVYPLLTESYSYNEQFF
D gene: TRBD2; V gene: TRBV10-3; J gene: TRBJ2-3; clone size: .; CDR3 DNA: TGTGCCATCAGTGGTGGGACTAGCGGGGTTGATACGCAGTATTTT; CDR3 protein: CAISGGTSGVDTQYF
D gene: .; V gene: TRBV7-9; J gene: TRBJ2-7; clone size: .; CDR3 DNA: TGTGCCAGCATCGGGGCGCCTAGCTCCTACGAGCAGTACTTC; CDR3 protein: CASIGAPSSYEQYF
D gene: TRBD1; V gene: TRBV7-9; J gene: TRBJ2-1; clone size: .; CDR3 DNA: TGTGCCAGCAGCTTGGACGGGACAGTCAATGAGCAGTTCTTC; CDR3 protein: CASSLDGTVNEQFF
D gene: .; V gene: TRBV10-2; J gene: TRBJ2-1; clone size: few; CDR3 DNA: TGCGCCAGCAGTGAGCGGAGGGTAGCCTACAATGAGCAGTTCTTC; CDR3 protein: CASSERRVAYNEQFF
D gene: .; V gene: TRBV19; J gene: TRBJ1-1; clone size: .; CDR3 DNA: TGTGCCACAGACCGCCCTTATGGCACTGAAGCTTTCTTT; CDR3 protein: CATDRPYGTEAFF
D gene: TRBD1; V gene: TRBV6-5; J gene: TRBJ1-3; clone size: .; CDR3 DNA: TGTGCCAGCAGCGTTACAGGGGCCGGAAACACCATATATTTT; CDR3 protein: CASSVTGAGNTIYF
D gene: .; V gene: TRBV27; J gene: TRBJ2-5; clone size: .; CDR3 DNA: TGTGCCAGCAGAAGCAGAGCGGCGGAGACCCAGTACTTC; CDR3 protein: CASRSRAAETQYF
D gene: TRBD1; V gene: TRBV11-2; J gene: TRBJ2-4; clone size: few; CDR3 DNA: TGTGCCAGCAGCTTAAACAGGGGTAACATTCAGTACTTC; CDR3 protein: CASSLNRGNIQYF
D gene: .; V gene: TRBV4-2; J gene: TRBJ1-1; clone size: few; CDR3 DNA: TGTGCCAGCAGCCAAGCGCAGGCGAACACTGAAGCTTTCTTT; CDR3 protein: CASSQAQANTEAFF
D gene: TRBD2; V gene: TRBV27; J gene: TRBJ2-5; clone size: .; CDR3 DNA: TGTGCCAGCAGTTTTCTAGCGGGAGAGAAAGAGACCCAGTACTTC; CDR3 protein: CASSFLAGEKETQYF
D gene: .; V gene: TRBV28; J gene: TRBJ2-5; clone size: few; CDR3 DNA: TGTGCCAGCAGTTTGATCAGGTCCTATCAAGAGACCCAGTACTTC; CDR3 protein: CASSLIRSYQETQYF
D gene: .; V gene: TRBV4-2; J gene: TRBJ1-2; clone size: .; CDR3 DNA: TGTGCCAGCAGCCAAGATCAGAGCGGCAGGCGCTACACCTTC; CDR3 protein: CASSQDQSGRRYTF
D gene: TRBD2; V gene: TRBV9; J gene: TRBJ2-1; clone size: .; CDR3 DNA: TGTGCCAGCAGCGGTAGCGGGAGGGGGTACAATGAGCAGTTCTTC; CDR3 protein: CASSGSGRGYNEQFF
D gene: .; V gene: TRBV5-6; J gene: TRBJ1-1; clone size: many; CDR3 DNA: TGTGCCAGCAGCCCGACAGGAGGGAACACTGAAGCTTTCTTT; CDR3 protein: CASSPTGGNTEAFF
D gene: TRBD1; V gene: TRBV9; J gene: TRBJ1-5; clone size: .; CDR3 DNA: TGTGCCAGCAGCGTAGACACCCCCGGGACAGATCAGCCCCAGCATTTT; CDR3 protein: CASSVDTPGTDQPQHF
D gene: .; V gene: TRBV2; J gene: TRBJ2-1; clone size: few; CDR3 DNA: TGTGCCGGGAGGAGGGCGAATGAGCAGTTCTTC; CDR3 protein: CAGRRANEQFF
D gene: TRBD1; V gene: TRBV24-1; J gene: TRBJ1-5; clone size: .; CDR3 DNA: TGTGCCACCAGTGACCCGACAGGGGGCCTCAATCAGCCCCAGCATTTT; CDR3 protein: CATSDPTGGLNQPQHF
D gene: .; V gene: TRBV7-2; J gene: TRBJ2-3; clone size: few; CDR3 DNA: TGTGCCAGCAGCTTAGATCTGGGCGGAGTAGATACGCAGTATTTT; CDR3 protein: CASSLDLGGVDTQYF
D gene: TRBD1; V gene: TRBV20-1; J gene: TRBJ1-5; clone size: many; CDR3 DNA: TGCAGTGCTACGGATCTCTACACGGGACAGGGTAGTAACGATCAGCCCCAGCATTTT; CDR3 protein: CSATDLYTGQGSNDQPQHF
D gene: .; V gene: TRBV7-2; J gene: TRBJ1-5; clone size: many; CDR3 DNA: TGTGCCAGCAGGCAGGGATATCAGCCCCAGCATTTT; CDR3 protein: CASRQGYQPQHF
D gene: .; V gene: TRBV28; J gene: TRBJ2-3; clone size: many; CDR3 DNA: TGTGCCAGCAGTCCTGACAGGGCGGGGACAGATACGCAGTATTTT; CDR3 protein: CASSPDRAGTDTQYF
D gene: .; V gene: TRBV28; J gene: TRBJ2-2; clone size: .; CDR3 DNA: TGTGCCAGCAGTTTTTCAGGACGCACCGGGGAGCTGTTTTTT; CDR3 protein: CASSFSGRTGELFF
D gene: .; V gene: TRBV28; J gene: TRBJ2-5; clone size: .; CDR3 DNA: TGTGCCAGCAGTTCCCGACGCACACAAGAGACCCAGTACTTC; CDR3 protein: CASSSRRTQETQYF
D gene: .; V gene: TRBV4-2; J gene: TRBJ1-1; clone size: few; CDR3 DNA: TGTGCCAGCAGCCAACGGGGACTGAACACTGAAGCTTTCTTT; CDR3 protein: CASSQRGLNTEAFF
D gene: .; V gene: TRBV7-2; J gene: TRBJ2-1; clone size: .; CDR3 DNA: TGTGCCAGCAGCTTAGATACCCTAGCGCGAAGGAATGAGCAGTTCTTC; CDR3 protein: CASSLDTLARRNEQFF
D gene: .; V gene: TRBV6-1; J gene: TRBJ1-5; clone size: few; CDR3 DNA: TGTGCCAGCAGAATAGGACAAAAAGATCAGCCCCAGCATTTT; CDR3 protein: CASRIGQKDQPQHF
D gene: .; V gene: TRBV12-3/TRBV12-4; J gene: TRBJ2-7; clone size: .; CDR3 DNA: TGTGCCAGCAGTTTAGGGACAGGGAGGGTGAAGAACGAGCAGTACTTC; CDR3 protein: CASSLGTGRVKNEQYF